A selection of T cell receptor beta chains follows, all from one sample in a study of vaccination and CD4 T cells after COVID-19. TCRdb redid the calling of the PCR reads with MiXCR, one entry per CDR3 protein. The profile shows 13,000 or so distinct CDR3 sequences, 27% of them singletons. Antigen specificity for these receptors is unknown. Material: CD4+ T cells from blood, cultured in vitro, obtained before SARS-CoV-2 vaccination. Source of these receptors: a human donor who received a COVID-19 vaccine. The CDR3 runs from the conserved cysteine through the conserved F or W. Fields, in order: J gene, clone size, V gene, D gene, CDR3 protein, CDR3 DNA. D genes are given only for firm matches. Size is omitted from some rows. Given values are once, few, many or a class for expanded clones.

TRBJ2-3	few	TRBV11-3	-	CASSFSSTGTDTQYF	TGTGCCAGCAGCTTCTCCTCGACAGGAACAGATACGCAGTATTTT
TRBJ1-2	few	TRBV7-9	TRBD1	CASSSRDRGLRYGYTF	TGTGCCAGCAGCTCCCGGGACAGGGGGCTACGCTATGGCTACACCTTC
TRBJ2-2	-	TRBV19	-	CASSKTGRDGELFF	TGTGCCAGTAGTAAGACAGGGAGGGACGGGGAGCTGTTTTTT
TRBJ2-1	-	TRBV7-8	TRBD2	CASSPERDYKHNEQFF	TGTGCCAGCAGCCCGGAGCGGGACTACAAACACAATGAGCAGTTCTTC
TRBJ2-5	-	TRBV20-1	-	CGARRQGFETQYF	TGCGGTGCTAGAAGGCAGGGATTTGAGACCCAGTACTTC
TRBJ2-7	-	TRBV11-3	TRBD2	CASSLLGTSLYEQYF	TGTGCCAGCAGCTTACTCGGGACTAGCCTATACGAGCAGTACTTC
TRBJ2-7	few	TRBV12-3/TRBV12-4	TRBD2	CASSPLAGGPREQYF	TGTGCCAGCAGTCCTTTAGCGGGGGGGCCGAGGGAGCAGTACTTC
TRBJ1-1	-	TRBV20-1	-	CSAREGAGDTEAFF	TGCAGTGCTAGAGAGGGGGCCGGGGACACTGAAGCTTTCTTT
TRBJ2-1	-	TRBV5-4	TRBD2	CASSGDPGLDYNEQFF	TGTGCCAGCAGCGGGGACCCGGGACTAGACTACAATGAGCAGTTCTTC
TRBJ1-2	few	TRBV6-1	TRBD1	CASSATGVGDGYTF	TGTGCCAGCAGTGCGACAGGGGTGGGAGATGGCTACACCTTC
TRBJ1-2	-	TRBV2	-	CASINLGATYYGYTF	TGTGCCAGCATCAATTTGGGGGCGACGTACTATGGCTACACCTTC
TRBJ2-3	few	TRBV24-1	-	CATSDSAYFTDTQYF	TGTGCCACCAGTGATTCGGCTTATTTCACAGATACGCAGTATTTT
TRBJ1-1	-	TRBV21-1	-	CASSTLGPLNTEAFF	TGTGCCAGCAGCACCTTGGGACCGTTGAACACTGAAGCTTTCTTT
TRBJ2-7	-	TRBV27	-	CASSPQTGLHEQYF	TGTGCCAGCAGCCCCCAAACAGGGCTTCACGAGCAGTACTTC
TRBJ2-3	-	TRBV19	TRBD1	CASSQRTGQTTDTQYF	TGTGCCAGTAGTCAGAGGACAGGTCAAACCACAGATACGCAGTATTTT
TRBJ2-4	-	TRBV2	TRBD2	CASSERPTSGTTTKNIQYF	TGTGCCAGCAGTGAACGACCGACTAGCGGGACCACAACCAAAAACATTCAGTACTTC
TRBJ1-2	-	TRBV2	-	CASSDRSWVYGYTF	TGTGCCAGCAGTGACAGGAGCTGGGTCTATGGCTACACCTTC
TRBJ2-3	-	TRBV7-9	TRBD2	CASRTISGGPDTQYF	TGTGCCAGCAGAACGATTAGCGGGGGGCCAGATACGCAGTATTTT
TRBJ2-5	-	TRBV2	-	CASRDQRRVLFGLQETQYF	TGTGCCAGCAGGGACCAGAGGCGAGTCCTGTTTGGGCTTCAAGAGACCCAGTACTTC
TRBJ2-5	once	TRBV20-1	-	CGARDMRGLGETQYF	TGCGGTGCTAGAGATATGCGGGGTTTGGGAGAGACCCAGTACTTC
TRBJ1-2	few	TRBV19	-	CASSIYGEGYTF	TGTGCCAGTAGTATATACGGGGAGGGCTACACCTTC
TRBJ2-7	-	TRBV11-2	TRBD2	CASSLDRGGDEQYF	TGTGCCAGCAGCTTAGATCGGGGGGGCGACGAGCAGTACTTC
TRBJ1-6	few	TRBV7-8	TRBD1	CASSPIKGANNSPLHF	TGTGCCAGCAGCCCAATCAAGGGGGCAAATAATTCACCCCTCCACTTT
TRBJ1-1	-	TRBV7-9	-	CASSFQGNGEAFF	TGTGCCAGCAGCTTTCAGGGGAATGGTGAAGCTTTCTTT
TRBJ2-1	-	TRBV21-1	-	CASSNSGGANEQFF	TGTGCCAGCAGCAATAGCGGGGGGGCCAATGAGCAGTTCTTC
TRBJ1-1	few	TRBV5-4	-	CASSLEPPNTEAFF	TGTGCCAGCAGCTTGGAACCGCCGAACACTGAAGCTTTCTTT
TRBJ2-5	-	TRBV24-1	TRBD1	CATSDLGQGQETQYF	TGTGCCACCAGTGACCTGGGACAGGGCCAAGAGACCCAGTACTTC
TRBJ1-1	-	TRBV24-1	TRBD1	CAAQDTGGNTEAFF	TGTGCCGCCCAAGACACAGGGGGGAACACTGAAGCTTTCTTT
TRBJ1-2	medium-sized	TRBV6-1	-	CASSSTRGGYTF	TGTGCCAGCAGTAGTACGCGGGGTGGCTACACCTTC
TRBJ2-5	-	TRBV19	TRBD2	CASSIGLAGRQETQYF	TGTGCCAGTAGTATAGGGCTAGCGGGGAGACAAGAGACCCAGTACTTC
TRBJ2-3	-	TRBV20-1	TRBD2	CSAREGSGGMSDTQYF	TGCAGTGCTAGAGAGGGTAGCGGGGGGATGTCAGATACGCAGTATTTT
TRBJ1-6	-	TRBV27	-	CASTQGRDSPLHF	TGTGCCAGCACGCAGGGTCGGGATTCACCCCTCCACTTT
TRBJ1-1	-	TRBV15	-	CATSLEGYTEAFF	TGTGCCACCAGCCTTGAGGGTTACACTGAAGCTTTCTTT
TRBJ1-5	few	TRBV5-4	-	CASSLGRPRPNQPQHF	TGTGCCAGCAGCTTGGGGCGACCGCGGCCCAATCAGCCCCAGCATTTT
TRBJ2-7	-	TRBV1	-	CTSTLAGGDYEQYF	TGCACCAGCACCCTAGCGGGGGGGGACTACGAGCAGTACTTC
TRBJ1-1	few	TRBV6-5	-	CASSYSRREAFF	TGTGCCAGCAGTTACTCGAGAAGGGAAGCTTTCTTT
TRBJ2-1	-	TRBV7-2	TRBD1	CASSLAGQVYNEQFF	TGTGCCAGCAGCTTAGCCGGACAGGTCTACAATGAGCAGTTCTTC
TRBJ2-2	few	TRBV24-1	-	CATSDYRNTGELFF	TGTGCCACCAGTGATTACAGGAATACCGGGGAGCTGTTTTTT
TRBJ1-5	-	TRBV20-1	-	CSARQGLNQPQHF	TGCAGTGCTAGACAGGGCTTGAATCAGCCCCAGCATTTT
TRBJ2-3	few	TRBV18	TRBD2	CASSPKGAGGSTDTQYF	TGTGCCAGCTCGCCGAAAGGAGCGGGGGGGAGCACAGATACGCAGTATTTT
TRBJ1-5	medium-sized	TRBV27	-	CASSLYRAGNQPQHF	TGTGCCAGCAGTTTATACAGGGCGGGAAATCAGCCCCAGCATTTT
TRBJ1-2	medium-sized	TRBV7-2	-	CASSIEGWDGYTF	TGTGCCAGCAGCATAGAGGGGTGGGATGGCTACACCTTC
TRBJ1-2	-	TRBV24-1	TRBD1	CATSLTGQNYGYTF	TGTGCCACCAGCTTAACGGGACAGAACTATGGCTACACCTTC
TRBJ1-2	-	TRBV5-1	TRBD1	CASSPTTGVNYGYTF	TGCGCCAGCAGCCCCACGACAGGGGTGAACTATGGCTACACCTTC
TRBJ1-5	-	TRBV6-2/TRBV6-3	-	CASSYELGHMRPQHF	TGTGCCAGCAGTTACGAATTGGGGCATATGAGGCCCCAGCATTTT
TRBJ2-5	few	TRBV5-4	TRBD2	CASSLMGLGKETQYF	TGTGCCAGCAGCTTGATGGGACTAGGAAAAGAGACCCAGTACTTC
TRBJ2-7	few	TRBV2	-	CASRGRVSSYEQYF	TGTGCCAGCAGGGGCCGGGTGAGCTCCTACGAGCAGTACTTC
TRBJ1-5	few	TRBV2	-	CASKGLGQGQPQHF	TGTGCCAGCAAAGGACTGGGACAAGGACAGCCCCAGCATTTT
TRBJ2-1	-	TRBV19	TRBD2	CASSIFGLAGGNEQFF	TGTGCCAGTAGTATTTTTGGACTAGCGGGAGGTAATGAGCAGTTCTTC
TRBJ1-4	-	TRBV5-1	TRBD1	CASSRRQGNEKLFF	TGCGCCAGCAGCCGAAGACAGGGTAATGAAAAACTGTTTTTT
TRBJ2-7	few	TRBV6-1	TRBD1	CASGQGISKQYF	TGTGCCAGCGGACAGGGAATAAGTAAGCAGTACTTC
TRBJ1-2	-	TRBV6-1	-	CASSPDLITNYGYTF	TGTGCCAGCAGTCCGGACCTAATTACTAACTATGGCTACACCTTC
TRBJ2-7	-	TRBV3-1	-	CASSQDRVGSQYF	TGTGCCAGCAGCCAAGACAGAGTTGGCTCGCAGTACTTC